Included here is one T cell receptor (beta chain) sequence, with context. It lacks a known antigen. Qualities for individual bases were not recorded, and no much larger clone is one base off. In Seattle, one collaborating source enrolled patients while the infection was active and tracked those patients longitudinally over the course of disease. Collaborating institutions collected whole blood in K2EDTA tubes following their own protocols. Collaborator samples were shipped for TCRbeta analysis as frozen whole blood, isolated PBMCs, or DNA extracted from either sample type. For CDR1 and CDR2, the germline V gene (reference sequence) lists LGHDT and YNNKEL. The CDR3 runs 15 residues from the cysteine to the phenylalanine. CDR3 DNA only is kept here, 45 bases in frame from base 1. V is shortened by 0 bases, J by 6 bases, and the region joining them spans 14 bases. TCRbeta CDR3 regions were amplified from genomic DNA using the immunoSEQ Assay, a bias-controlled multiplex PCR. In the original analysis: The number of nucleated cells in each sample was estimated from the amplification of reference gene primers within the assay. Sequence reads were collapsed and filtered to measure the absolute abundance of every unique TCRbeta CDR3 rearrangement. Productive Simpson clonality was computed per sample as the square root of Simpson's diversity index over productive rearrangements. TCRdb limited this immuneACCESS table to in-frame rearrangements with V and J called. A share of clones is missing; checked studies link under half to unresolved V genes, and the rest is unexplained. The V and J calls and the clone size are those of that table, but D and trimming were determined from the DNA. This sample gives about 150,000 clones in total; roughly 83% of them show up just once. The top ten hold approximately 5.2% of the sample.

The data were taken from a study of blood T cell repertoires in COVID-19 (dated by TCRdb to 2020 to 2021). With respect to the entire study: Samples from collaborators originated in the United States, Italy and Spain and spanned both the acute and convalescent phases of COVID-19. The prospective study material was composed of cDNA or gDNA derived from T cells, B-cell-depleted T cells, or PBMCs. Subjects who had been exposed to COVID-19, were actively infected with it, or had recovered from it provided the deeply sampled blood TCRbeta repertoires that made up the dataset. A freely available public database, intended as a resource for researchers studying the immune response to SARS-CoV-2, is where the repertoires were released. Samples came from the ongoing ImmuneRACE study (first 160 participants) plus 1,254 subjects from 6 global collaborators. Nearly every sample came with metadata listing a de-identified subject ID, COVID-19 status, age in years and sex. Where available, HLA class I and class II types were taken from metadata supplied by the sample provider and were not determined by assay-based typing.

General study outcomes and caveats: Clinical and demographic metadata were provided uncurated, with the amount varying by source and participant.

The chain links TRBV3-1 (or the pseudogene TRBV3-2) with TRBJ1-1; TRBD1 could be the D gene, as 5 bases match. Sample: peripheral blood. The receptor comes from a woman aged 70-85 years with COVID-19, enrolled during active disease. In nucleotide form, the sequence is TGTGCCAGCAGCCAAGATCCCAGGGCGTACCCTGAAGCTTTCTTT. Its protein is CASSQDPRAYPEAFF.